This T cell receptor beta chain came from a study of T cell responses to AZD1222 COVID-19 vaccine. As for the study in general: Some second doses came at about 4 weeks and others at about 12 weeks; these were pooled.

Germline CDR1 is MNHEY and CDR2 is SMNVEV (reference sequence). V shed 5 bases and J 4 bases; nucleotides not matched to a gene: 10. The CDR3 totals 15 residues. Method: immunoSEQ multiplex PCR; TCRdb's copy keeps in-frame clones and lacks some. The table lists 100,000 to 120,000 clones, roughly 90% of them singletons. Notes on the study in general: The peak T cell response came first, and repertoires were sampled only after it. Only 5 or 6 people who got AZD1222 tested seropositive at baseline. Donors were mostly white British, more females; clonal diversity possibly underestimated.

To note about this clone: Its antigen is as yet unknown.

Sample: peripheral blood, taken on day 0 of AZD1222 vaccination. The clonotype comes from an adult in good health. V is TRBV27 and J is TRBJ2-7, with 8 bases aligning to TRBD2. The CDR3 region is CASSPVGGRRYEQYF. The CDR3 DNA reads TGTGCCAGCAGTCCAGTCGGCGGGAGGAGGTACGAGCAGTACTTC.